Given below is one TCR beta chain in context. The antigen remains unidentified. The data belong to a study of T cell responses to AZD1222 COVID-19 vaccine. Trimming cost V 0 bases and J 2 bases; bases outside gene matches: 4. The germline CDR1 and CDR2 sequences are SGHRS and YFSETQ. The CDR3 has 15 residues. Measured with immunoSEQ multiplex PCR; TCRdb has only the in-frame clones, and not every one. The sample lists tens of thousands of clones, just under 80% occurring once. Study-level results: Clonal diversity was possibly underestimated, and white British individuals and females predominated among donors. Recipients of two AZD1222 doses showed rising Spike-specific TCR breadth and depth.

Source: peripheral blood, taken on day 0 of AZD1222 vaccination. The TCR was taken from an adult in good health. The chain combines TRBV5-1 with TRBJ2-5; TRBD2 aligns across 7 bases. The CDR3 DNA sequence: TGCGCCAGCAGCTTGGCGGGACTATCACAAGAGACCCAGTACTTC. Translated, it gives CASSLAGLSQETQYF.